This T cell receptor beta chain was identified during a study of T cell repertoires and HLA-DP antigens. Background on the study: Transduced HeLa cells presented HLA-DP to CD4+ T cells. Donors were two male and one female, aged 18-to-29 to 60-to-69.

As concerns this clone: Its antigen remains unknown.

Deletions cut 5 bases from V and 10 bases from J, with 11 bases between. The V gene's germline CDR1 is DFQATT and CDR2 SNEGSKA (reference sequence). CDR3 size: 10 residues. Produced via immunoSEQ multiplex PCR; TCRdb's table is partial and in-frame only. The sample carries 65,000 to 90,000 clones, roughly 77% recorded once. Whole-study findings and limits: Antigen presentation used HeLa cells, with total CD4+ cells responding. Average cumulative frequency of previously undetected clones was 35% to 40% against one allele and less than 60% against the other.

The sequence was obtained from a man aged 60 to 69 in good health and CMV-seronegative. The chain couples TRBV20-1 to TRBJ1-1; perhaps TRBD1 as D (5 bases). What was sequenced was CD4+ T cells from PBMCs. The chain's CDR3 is CSAPDGGAFF. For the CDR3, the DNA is TGCAGTGCTCCGGACGGGGGAGCTTTCTTT.